These 5 T cell receptor beta chains came from one sample sequenced in a study of T-cell memory formation after mild COVID-19 (TCRdb year 2021). Library prep was done by 5' RACE. TCRdb lists the instrument as Illumina NovaSeq 6000. Through fastp at Q25 and MiXCR, TCRdb rebuilt clones from the public reads, retaining in-frame beta chains. All rows with the same CDR3 protein become a single entry with the most common DNA and genes. Present in this sample are about 110,000 distinct CDR3 sequences, 15% to 20% of which were seen just once. Together, the top ten hold around 28% of the sample. The material sequenced was PBMCs or a T cell subset sorted from them (not recorded which). These receptors all stem from an adult woman who had mild COVID-19 (a few samples of this study predate the infection). The sample titles of this study are shuffled in the database, so cell type and time point are left out; the donor was told from shared clones.

This clonotype was seen at least ten times. V usage is TRBV24-1 and J usage is TRBJ1-1; D possibly corresponds to TRBD1 (5 bases). V was trimmed by 4 bases and J by 7 bases, leaving 9 bases between them. The CDR3 loop spans 12 amino acids. CDR1 is KGHDR, CDR2 SFDVKD, per germline. The CDR3 DNA sequence: TGTGCCACCAGTGAACGGGACGGTGAAGCTTTCTTT. Translation: CATSERDGEAFF.

The chain recombines TRBV7-3 with TRBJ1-4; D is ambiguous. The germline gives CDR1 SGHTA, CDR2 FQGTGA. The CDR3 contains 15 residues. V was shortened by 1 base and J by 6 bases, with 12 bases between the two germline ends. The CDR3: CASSLSPNRDEKLFF. DNA for the CDR3: TGTGCCAGCAGCTTAAGCCCCAATCGGGATGAAAAACTGTTTTTT.

The chain uses TRBV6-5 and TRBJ1-1; D is uncertain. The CDR3 sequence is 14 residues long. Germline assignment: CDR1 MNHEY and CDR2 SVGAGI. V lost 2 bases and J 7 bases, leaving 14 bases between the germline ends. The CDR3 loop is CASSYGTRDIEAFF. The CDR3, as DNA: TGTGCCAGCAGTTACGGTACAAGGGATATTGAAGCTTTCTTT.

This clonotype was seen a few times. The V and J genes are TRBV4-3 and TRBJ2-7, with D possibly being TRBD2 (5 bases). CDR3 length: 15 residues. Trimming shortened V by 0 bases and J by 7 bases, and 16 bases separated the two germline ends. Germline-derived CDR1 and CDR2 are LGHNA and YSLEER. CDR3 in DNA: TGCGCCAGCAGCCAAGATAGGCGTCCCGAGGGTGAGCAGTACTTC. It codes for CASSQDRRPEGEQYF.

This clonotype was counted a few times. DNA for the CDR3: TGTGCCAGCTCGACTAGCGGGAGAACAAAGTTCTTC. It encodes CASSTSGRTKFF. The rearrangement joins TRBV6-2 or TRBV6-3 to TRBJ2-1; 12 bases match TRBD2. The length of the CDR3 is 12 residues. CDR1 and CDR2 (germline): MNHEY, SVGEGT. With V trimmed by 8 bases and J by 14 bases, 7 bases remained unmatched.